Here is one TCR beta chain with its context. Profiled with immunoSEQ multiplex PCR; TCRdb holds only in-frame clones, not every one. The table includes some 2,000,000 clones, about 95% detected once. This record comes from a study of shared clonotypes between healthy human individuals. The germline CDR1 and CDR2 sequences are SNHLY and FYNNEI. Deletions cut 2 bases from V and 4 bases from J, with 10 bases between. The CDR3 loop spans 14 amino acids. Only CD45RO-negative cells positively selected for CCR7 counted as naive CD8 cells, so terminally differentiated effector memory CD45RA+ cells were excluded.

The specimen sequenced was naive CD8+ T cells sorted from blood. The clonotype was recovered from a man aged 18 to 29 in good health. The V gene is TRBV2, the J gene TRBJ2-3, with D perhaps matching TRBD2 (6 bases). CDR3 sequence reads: CASSEYIAADTQYF. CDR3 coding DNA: TGTGCCAGCAGTGAATACATAGCGGCAGATACGCAGTATTTT.